A selection of T cell receptor beta chains follows, all from one sample in a study of blood T cell repertoires in COVID-19. The protocol was immunoSEQ multiplex PCR, while the TCRdb copy is restricted to in-frame clones and leaves out a portion. This sample has more than 150,000 clones, with nearly 80% found just once. Input material: peripheral blood. All receptors derive from a woman in her 70s with acute or convalescent COVID-19. CDR3s include the opening cysteine and the closing phenylalanine or tryptophan. The D gene is left open where the match is weak. Some rows have no size entry. The others give once, few or many, or a class for an expanded clone.

j_call: TRBJ1-3; clone_size: once; v_call: TRBV2; d_call: NA; cdr3_nt: TGTGCCAGCGCACAGTCAGGGGCCCGAACACTCTCTGGAAACACCATATATTTT; cdr3_aa: CASAQSGARTLSGNTIYF
j_call: TRBJ1-2; clone_size: NA; v_call: TRBV5-1; d_call: TRBD1; cdr3_nt: TGCGCCAGCAGCCCGGGACAGGTCCCCTATGGCTACACCTTC; cdr3_aa: CASSPGQVPYGYTF
j_call: TRBJ2-1; clone_size: NA; v_call: TRBV2; d_call: NA; cdr3_nt: TGTGCCAGCACCACCTACAATGAGCAGTTCTTC; cdr3_aa: CASTTYNEQFF
j_call: TRBJ1-6; clone_size: NA; v_call: TRBV25-1; d_call: NA; cdr3_nt: TGTGCCAGCAGTGGGGCGGGGAGCTCCTATAATTCACCCCTCCACTTT; cdr3_aa: CASSGAGSSYNSPLHF
j_call: TRBJ2-7; clone_size: NA; v_call: TRBV5-1; d_call: NA; cdr3_nt: TGCGCCAGCAGCAACGGCAGGGCAAGCGAGCAGTACTTC; cdr3_aa: CASSNGRASEQYF
j_call: TRBJ1-2; clone_size: NA; v_call: TRBV30; d_call: NA; cdr3_nt: TGTGCCTGGGGCTTCAACAGACGCGGCTACACCTTC; cdr3_aa: CAWGFNRRGYTF
j_call: TRBJ1-2; clone_size: NA; v_call: TRBV6-5; d_call: NA; cdr3_nt: TGTGCCAGCAACAGACAGGAGAACTATGGCTACACCTTC; cdr3_aa: CASNRQENYGYTF
j_call: TRBJ2-6; clone_size: NA; v_call: TRBV7-3; d_call: NA; cdr3_nt: TGTGCCAGCAGCCCGTCCTCTGGGGCCAACGTCCTGACTTTC; cdr3_aa: CASSPSSGANVLTF
j_call: TRBJ1-4; clone_size: NA; v_call: TRBV5-4; d_call: NA; cdr3_nt: TGTGCCAGCAGCTTGGGACAGGCTAATGAAAAACTGTTTTTT; cdr3_aa: CASSLGQANEKLFF
j_call: TRBJ2-2; clone_size: NA; v_call: TRBV13; d_call: TRBD2; cdr3_nt: TGTGCCAGCAGCTCACGGACTAGCGGATTAACCGGGGAGCTGTTTTTT; cdr3_aa: CASSSRTSGLTGELFF
j_call: TRBJ1-4; clone_size: NA; v_call: TRBV5-1; d_call: NA; cdr3_nt: TGCGCCAGCACCGGAACGGGGGGACGTACTGAAAAACTGTTTTTT; cdr3_aa: CASTGTGGRTEKLFF
j_call: TRBJ1-1; clone_size: NA; v_call: TRBV9; d_call: TRBD1; cdr3_nt: TGTGCCAGCAGCGCCGGGACAGGGATTACTGAAGCTTTCTTT; cdr3_aa: CASSAGTGITEAFF
j_call: TRBJ2-3; clone_size: NA; v_call: TRBV27; d_call: NA; cdr3_nt: TGTGCCAGCAGTTCATCGGGGAGGAGGGCAGATACGCAGTATTTT; cdr3_aa: CASSSSGRRADTQYF
j_call: TRBJ2-2; clone_size: NA; v_call: TRBV5-1; d_call: NA; cdr3_nt: TGCGCCAGCAGCTTTAGTAGCGGGAACACCGGGGAGCTGTTTTTT; cdr3_aa: CASSFSSGNTGELFF
j_call: TRBJ2-7; clone_size: NA; v_call: TRBV14; d_call: NA; cdr3_nt: TGTGCCAGCAGCCAATTCGAGGATAGCGGAACCTACGAGCAGTACTTC; cdr3_aa: CASSQFEDSGTYEQYF
j_call: TRBJ2-3; clone_size: NA; v_call: TRBV9; d_call: NA; cdr3_nt: TGTGCCAGCAGCGTAGGGCTGGGACTTGCAGATACGCAGTATTTT; cdr3_aa: CASSVGLGLADTQYF
j_call: TRBJ2-3; clone_size: many; v_call: TRBV7-2; d_call: NA; cdr3_nt: TGTGCCAGCAGCCCTCTAGCCCTTAGCACAGATACGCAGTATTTT; cdr3_aa: CASSPLALSTDTQYF
j_call: TRBJ1-3; clone_size: once; v_call: TRBV18; d_call: NA; cdr3_nt: TGTGCCAGCTCACCAGCGGGGACGCCTGGAAACACCATATATTTT; cdr3_aa: CASSPAGTPGNTIYF
j_call: TRBJ2-5; clone_size: NA; v_call: TRBV12-3/TRBV12-4; d_call: NA; cdr3_nt: TGTGCCAGCAGTCAGGACAGTGAGACCCAGTACTTC; cdr3_aa: CASSQDSETQYF
j_call: TRBJ2-3; clone_size: NA; v_call: TRBV3-1/TRBV3-2; d_call: TRBD2; cdr3_nt: TGTGCCAGCAGCCAGGGGACTAGTTCTGATACGCAGTATTTT; cdr3_aa: CASSQGTSSDTQYF
j_call: TRBJ2-1; clone_size: NA; v_call: TRBV6-2/TRBV6-3; d_call: TRBD2; cdr3_nt: TGTGCCAGCAGTTACGGGTTTAGCGGGAGGGGCGAGCAGTTCTTC; cdr3_aa: CASSYGFSGRGEQFF
j_call: TRBJ2-7; clone_size: NA; v_call: TRBV27; d_call: TRBD1; cdr3_nt: TGTGCCAGCAGTTCGAACAGGGGGGAGCAGTACTTC; cdr3_aa: CASSSNRGEQYF
j_call: TRBJ2-7; clone_size: NA; v_call: TRBV19; d_call: NA; cdr3_nt: TGTGCCAGTAGTAGACGGGAGATTACCTACGAGCAGTACTTC; cdr3_aa: CASSRREITYEQYF
j_call: TRBJ2-6; clone_size: NA; v_call: TRBV28; d_call: TRBD1; cdr3_nt: TGTGCCAGCAGTCATAACAGGGGCGCCCCCTCTGGGGCCAACGTCCTGACTTTC; cdr3_aa: CASSHNRGAPSGANVLTF
j_call: TRBJ2-7; clone_size: NA; v_call: TRBV7-2; d_call: NA; cdr3_nt: TGTGCCAGCAGCTTATGGACATCCAACGAGCAGTACTTC; cdr3_aa: CASSLWTSNEQYF
j_call: TRBJ1-3; clone_size: NA; v_call: TRBV2; d_call: NA; cdr3_nt: TGTGCCAGCATGAGCCCATCCCGGGCGGCAGGGTCTTCTGGAAACACCATATATTTT; cdr3_aa: CASMSPSRAAGSSGNTIYF
j_call: TRBJ1-2; clone_size: NA; v_call: TRBV10-1; d_call: NA; cdr3_nt: TGCGCCAGCAGTGAGTCGGGCAGGAACTATGGCTACACCTTC; cdr3_aa: CASSESGRNYGYTF
j_call: TRBJ1-2; clone_size: NA; v_call: TRBV2; d_call: NA; cdr3_nt: TGTGCCAGCAGGACTTTTTTAAACTATGGCTACACCTTC; cdr3_aa: CASRTFLNYGYTF
j_call: TRBJ2-3; clone_size: NA; v_call: TRBV15; d_call: TRBD1; cdr3_nt: TGTGCCACCAGCGAGGGAATGCTTTGGGACAGAACCACAGATACGCAGTATTTT; cdr3_aa: CATSEGMLWDRTTDTQYF
j_call: TRBJ2-5; clone_size: NA; v_call: TRBV20-1; d_call: NA; cdr3_nt: TGCAGTGCGGGAGCCGGTGGGACCCAGTACTTC; cdr3_aa: CSAGAGGTQYF
j_call: TRBJ2-2; clone_size: once; v_call: TRBV7-8; d_call: NA; cdr3_nt: TGTGCCAGCAGCTTGTTGCGGGGGAACACCGGGGAGCTGTTTTTT; cdr3_aa: CASSLLRGNTGELFF
j_call: TRBJ2-7; clone_size: NA; v_call: TRBV7-3; d_call: NA; cdr3_nt: TGCGCCAGCAGCTCCACCTACGAGCAGTACTTC; cdr3_aa: CASSSTYEQYF
j_call: TRBJ1-1; clone_size: once; v_call: TRBV27; d_call: NA; cdr3_nt: TGTGCCAGCAGTTTCAAGGGGATGGGAACTGAAGCTTTCTTT; cdr3_aa: CASSFKGMGTEAFF
j_call: TRBJ2-7; clone_size: NA; v_call: TRBV7-8; d_call: TRBD2; cdr3_nt: TGTGCCAGCAGCCCACCGGGACTACGCTACGAGCAGTACTTC; cdr3_aa: CASSPPGLRYEQYF
j_call: TRBJ2-7; clone_size: NA; v_call: TRBV29-1; d_call: NA; cdr3_nt: TGCAGCGTTGGCCCGCTCCAGGGTAGCTACGAGCAGTACTTC; cdr3_aa: CSVGPLQGSYEQYF
j_call: TRBJ1-6; clone_size: NA; v_call: TRBV5-4; d_call: TRBD1; cdr3_nt: TGTGCCAGCACGAGGGGGCGCGGGGTGAATTCACCCCTCCACTTT; cdr3_aa: CASTRGRGVNSPLHF
j_call: TRBJ1-5; clone_size: NA; v_call: TRBV6-6; d_call: NA; cdr3_nt: TGTGCCAGCAGTTGGGGGGTGGGCAATCAGCCCCAGCATTTT; cdr3_aa: CASSWGVGNQPQHF